This TCR beta chain was recorded in a study of lymphopenia after photon versus proton radiotherapy. Here immunoSEQ multiplex PCR was the method, and the copy in TCRdb shows in-frame clones only, minus some. The sample lists tens of thousands of clones, 70% to 90% seen once, with about 9.3% in the top ten. Findings and limits, study-wide: A bigger post-nadir fall in TCR diversity correlated inversely with survival time in deceased patients. Under photons, naive T cells and diversity fell while effector/memory populations rose. Oligoclonal CD8+ Temra expansion after nadir drove photon patients' diversity drop.

Germline V gene data show CDR1 as LNHDA and CDR2 as SQIVND (reference sequence). With 6 bases removed from V and 2 bases from J, the gap between germline ends came to 24 bases. The CDR3 covers 18 residues. Details on this clone: Its antigen is undetermined.

The clonotype was recovered from a woman in her 70s with pancreatic cancer. Some clones in this sample may be carry-over from other donors' samples. The source was peripheral blood, collected from a patient treated with proton-based radiotherapy. V usage is TRBV19 and J usage is TRBJ2-3; D is unresolved. CDR3 protein: CASSIYRGDPKATDTQYF. The CDR3 DNA is TGTGCCAGTAGCATCTACAGAGGCGACCCGAAGGCCACAGATACGCAGTATTTT.